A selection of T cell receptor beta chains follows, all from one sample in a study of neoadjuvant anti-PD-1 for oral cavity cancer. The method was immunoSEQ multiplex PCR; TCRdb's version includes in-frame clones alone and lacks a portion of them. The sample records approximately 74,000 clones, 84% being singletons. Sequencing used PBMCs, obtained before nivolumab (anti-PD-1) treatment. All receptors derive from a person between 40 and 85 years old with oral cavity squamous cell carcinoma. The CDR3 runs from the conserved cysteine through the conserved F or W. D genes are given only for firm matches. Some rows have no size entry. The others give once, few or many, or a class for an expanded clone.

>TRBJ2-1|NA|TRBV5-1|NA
TGCGCCAGCAGCTTGGCCAAAGGGCCCCTCAATGAGCAGTTCTTC
CASSLAKGPLNEQFF
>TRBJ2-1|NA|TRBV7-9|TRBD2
TGTGCCAGCAGCTTAGACGGGGGGAGAAATGAGCAGTTCTTC
CASSLDGGRNEQFF
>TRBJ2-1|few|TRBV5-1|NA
TGCGCCAGCGGGCTACTCCCCAATGAGCAGTTCTTC
CASGLLPNEQFF
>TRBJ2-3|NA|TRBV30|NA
TGTGCCTGGGGAGAGGCAGATACGCAGTATTTT
CAWGEADTQYF
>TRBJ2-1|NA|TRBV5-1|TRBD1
TGCGCCAGCAGCCCCACAGGGGGCTCCTACAATGAGCAGTTCTTC
CASSPTGGSYNEQFF
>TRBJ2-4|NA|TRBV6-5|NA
TGTGCCAGCAGTGACGGGACGGCAAACATTCAGTACTTC
CASSDGTANIQYF
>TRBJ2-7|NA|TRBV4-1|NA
TGCGCCAGCAGCTCACAGACAGCCAGCTCCTACGAGCAGTACTTC
CASSSQTASSYEQYF
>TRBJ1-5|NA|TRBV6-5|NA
TGTGCCAGCAGTACGGGTCAGCCCCAGCATTTT
CASSTGQPQHF
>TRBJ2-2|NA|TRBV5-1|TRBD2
TGCGCCAGCAGCTTGGGGCTAGCGGGGCCCGACACCGGGGAGCTGTTTTTT
CASSLGLAGPDTGELFF
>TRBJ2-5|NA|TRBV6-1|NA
TGTGCCAGCACCCTCGGGACTCCCGTTGGGGCCCAGTACTTC
CASTLGTPVGAQYF
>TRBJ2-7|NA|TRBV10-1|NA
TGCGCCAGCAGTGAAGGGGCACCCTCCTACGAGCAGTACTTC
CASSEGAPSYEQYF
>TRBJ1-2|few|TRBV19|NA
TGTGCCAGTAGTATTTGGAAGTGGGGACCTGGCTACACCTTC
CASSIWKWGPGYTF
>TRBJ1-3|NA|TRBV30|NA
TGTGCCTTCCGGGACCGAAGAGCCTCTGGAAACACCATATATTTT
CAFRDRRASGNTIYF
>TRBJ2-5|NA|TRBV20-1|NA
TGCAGTGCTAGGGACTACGAGACCCAGTACTTC
CSARDYETQYF
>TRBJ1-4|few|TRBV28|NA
TGTGCCAGCAGCGCACGGGGTGAAAAACTGTTTTTT
CASSARGEKLFF
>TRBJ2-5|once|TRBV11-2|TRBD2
TGTGCCAGCAGCTTAGGCGGGGGGCGAGGGGAGACCCAGTACTTC
CASSLGGGRGETQYF
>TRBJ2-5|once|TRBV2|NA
TGTGCCAGCAGTGTAAGGTGGGAGCAAGAGACCCAGTACTTC
CASSVRWEQETQYF
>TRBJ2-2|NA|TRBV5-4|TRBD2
TGTGCCAGCAGCTTGATAGCGGGAGAAGCCGGGGAGCTGTTTTTT
CASSLIAGEAGELFF
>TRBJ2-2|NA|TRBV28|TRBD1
TGTGCCAGCGCCTCGACAGGGGCGGTCGGGGAGCTGTTTTTT
CASASTGAVGELFF
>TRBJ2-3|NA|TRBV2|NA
TGTGCCAGCCCAGGAGCAGGGGTAACAGATACGCAGTATTTT
CASPGAGVTDTQYF
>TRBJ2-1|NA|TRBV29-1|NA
TGCAGCGTTGGAGACTACCTTTCCAATGAGCAGTTCTTC
CSVGDYLSNEQFF
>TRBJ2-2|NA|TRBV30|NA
TGTGCCTGGAGTTGGACGAACGGGGAGCTGTTTTTT
CAWSWTNGELFF
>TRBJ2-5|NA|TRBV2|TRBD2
TGTGCCAGCGCTCGACTAGCGGGCCAAGAGACCCAGTACTTC
CASARLAGQETQYF
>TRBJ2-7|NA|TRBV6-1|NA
TGTGCCAGCAGCGGGCAGGGCTACGAGCAGTACTTC
CASSGQGYEQYF
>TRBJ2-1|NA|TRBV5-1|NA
TGCGCCAGCACGCGGACTCCGAGCTCCTACAATGAGCAGTTCTTC
CASTRTPSSYNEQFF
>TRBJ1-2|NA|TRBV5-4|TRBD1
TGTGCCAGCAGCCGCGCAGCCGGACAGGCTTATGGGGGCTACACCTTC
CASSRAAGQAYGGYTF
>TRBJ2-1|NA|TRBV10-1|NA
TGCGCCAGCAGTGAAGGTTCGACCAACAGGGAGCAGTTCTTC
CASSEGSTNREQFF
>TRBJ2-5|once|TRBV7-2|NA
TGTGCCAGCAGCTTTGGATGGGGAGCGGCACAAGAGACCCAGTACTTC
CASSFGWGAAQETQYF